What follows is one T cell receptor beta chain and its context. The CDR3 loop spans 13 amino acids. Trimming left V 2 bases short and J 6 bases short, with 12 bases between. CDR1 SGHRS and CDR2 YFSETQ come from the germline V gene. The data are from a study of blood T cell repertoires in COVID-19. Repertoires were generated with immunoSEQ multiplex PCR, while TCRdb's copy carries only in-frame clones and drops some. The sample has tens of thousands of clones; 85% are singletons. V is TRBV5-1 and J is TRBJ2-7; D may be TRBD1 (5 bases). The clonotype was recovered from a man aged 65 to 79 with acute or convalescent COVID-19. Sequencing was carried out using peripheral blood. The CDR3 DNA follows: TGCGCCAGCAGCTTCCCAGGGCCGGGCGAGCAGTACTTC. Translated, it gives CASSFPGPGEQYF.